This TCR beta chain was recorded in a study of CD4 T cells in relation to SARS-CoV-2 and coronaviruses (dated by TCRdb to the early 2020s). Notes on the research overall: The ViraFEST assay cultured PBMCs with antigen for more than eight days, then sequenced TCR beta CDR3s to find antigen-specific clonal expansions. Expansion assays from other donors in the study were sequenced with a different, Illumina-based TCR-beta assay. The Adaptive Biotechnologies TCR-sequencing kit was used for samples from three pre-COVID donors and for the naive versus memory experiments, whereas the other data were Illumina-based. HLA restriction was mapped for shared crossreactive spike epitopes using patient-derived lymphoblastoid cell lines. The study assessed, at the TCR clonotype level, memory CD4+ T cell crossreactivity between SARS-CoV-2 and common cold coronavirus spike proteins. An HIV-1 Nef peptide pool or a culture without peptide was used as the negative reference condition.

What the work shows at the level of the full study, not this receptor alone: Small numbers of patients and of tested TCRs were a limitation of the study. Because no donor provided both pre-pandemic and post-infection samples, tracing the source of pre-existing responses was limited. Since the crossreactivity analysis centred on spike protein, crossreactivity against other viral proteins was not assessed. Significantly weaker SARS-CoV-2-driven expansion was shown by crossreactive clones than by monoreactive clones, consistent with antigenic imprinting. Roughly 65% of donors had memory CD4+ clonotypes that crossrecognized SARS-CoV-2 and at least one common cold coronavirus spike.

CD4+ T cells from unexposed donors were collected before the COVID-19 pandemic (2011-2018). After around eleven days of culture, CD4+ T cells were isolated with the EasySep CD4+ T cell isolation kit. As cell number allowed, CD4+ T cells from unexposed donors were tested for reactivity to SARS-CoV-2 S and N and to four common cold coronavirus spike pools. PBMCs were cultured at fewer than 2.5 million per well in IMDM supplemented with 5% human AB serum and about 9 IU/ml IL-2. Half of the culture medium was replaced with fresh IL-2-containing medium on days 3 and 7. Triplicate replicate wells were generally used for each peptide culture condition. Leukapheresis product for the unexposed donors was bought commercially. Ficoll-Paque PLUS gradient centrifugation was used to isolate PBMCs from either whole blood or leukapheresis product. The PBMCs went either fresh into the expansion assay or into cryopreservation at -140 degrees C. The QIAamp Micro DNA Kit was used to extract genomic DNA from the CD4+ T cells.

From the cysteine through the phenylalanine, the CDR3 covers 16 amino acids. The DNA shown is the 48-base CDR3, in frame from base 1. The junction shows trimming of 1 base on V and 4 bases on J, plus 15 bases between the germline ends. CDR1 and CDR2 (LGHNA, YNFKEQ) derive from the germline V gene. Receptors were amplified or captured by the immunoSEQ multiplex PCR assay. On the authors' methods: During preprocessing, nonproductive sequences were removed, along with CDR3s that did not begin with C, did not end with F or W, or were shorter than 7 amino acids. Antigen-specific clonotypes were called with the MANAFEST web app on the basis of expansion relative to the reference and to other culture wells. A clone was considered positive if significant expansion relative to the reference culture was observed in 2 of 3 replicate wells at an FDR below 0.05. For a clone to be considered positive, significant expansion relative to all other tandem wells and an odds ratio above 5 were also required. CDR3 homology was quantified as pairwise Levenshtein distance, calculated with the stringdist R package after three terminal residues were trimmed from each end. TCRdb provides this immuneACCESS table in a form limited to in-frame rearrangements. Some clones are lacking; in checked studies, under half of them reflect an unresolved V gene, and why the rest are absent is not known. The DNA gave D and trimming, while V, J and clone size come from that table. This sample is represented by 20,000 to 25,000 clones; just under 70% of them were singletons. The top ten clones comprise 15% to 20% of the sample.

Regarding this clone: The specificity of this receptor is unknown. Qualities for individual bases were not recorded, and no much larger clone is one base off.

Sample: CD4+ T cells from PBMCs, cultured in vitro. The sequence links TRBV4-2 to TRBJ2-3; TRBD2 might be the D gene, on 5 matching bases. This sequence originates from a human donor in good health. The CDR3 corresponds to CASSQGIQEAADTQYF. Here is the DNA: TGTGCCAGCAGCCAAGGAATCCAGGAAGCGGCAGATACGCAGTATTTT.